These T cell receptor beta chains were read from a single sample in a study of beta chain features in type 1 diabetes. Generated by immunoSEQ multiplex PCR, the TCRdb table keeps only in-frame clones and is missing some. The sample includes about 190,000 clones, 7.8% seen only once; the top ten take about 0.9%. Specimen: central memory CD4+ T cells from blood. The origin of the receptors is a woman aged 40-49 years with type 1 diabetes. The CDR3 runs from the conserved cysteine through the conserved F or W. The order of the fields is clone size, J gene, D gene, V gene, CDR3 protein, CDR3 DNA. The D gene is left open where the match is weak. The size of a clone is reported for some rows only, either as once, few or many, or as a class for expanded clones.

few	TRBJ2-7	.	TRBV29-1	CSVGPGVHEQYF	TGCAGCGTTGGGCCAGGTGTACACGAGCAGTACTTC
few	TRBJ2-1	TRBD2	TRBV9	CASSVEEREGYEQFF	TGTGCCAGCAGCGTAGAGGAGCGGGAGGGCTATGAGCAGTTCTTC
.	TRBJ1-5	.	TRBV29-1	CSVQGDNSNQPQHF	TGCAGCGTTCAGGGCGATAACAGCAATCAGCCCCAGCATTTT
few	TRBJ1-3	.	TRBV6-5	CASSYERGNTIYF	TGTGCCAGCAGTTACGAGAGGGGAAACACCATATATTTT
.	TRBJ1-3	.	TRBV29-1	CSVTANGNTIYF	TGCAGCGTGACAGCGAATGGAAACACCATATATTTT
.	TRBJ2-7	TRBD2	TRBV7-8	CASSELGLAVNEQYF	TGTGCCAGCAGCGAACTAGGACTAGCGGTGAACGAGCAGTACTTC
few	TRBJ2-5	.	TRBV5-1	CASSLRPFEDETQYF	TGCGCCAGCAGCTTGAGGCCGTTCGAGGATGAGACCCAGTACTTC
few	TRBJ2-6	.	TRBV7-2	CASSLGGPGANVLTF	TGTGCCAGCAGCTTAGGGGGGCCAGGGGCCAACGTCCTGACTTTC
.	TRBJ2-4	.	TRBV19	CASSIGNPGAKNIQYF	TGTGCCAGTAGTATAGGAAACCCAGGAGCCAAAAACATTCAGTACTTC
.	TRBJ1-1	TRBD1	TRBV7-9	CASSQGGNTEAFF	TGTGCCAGCAGCCAGGGGGGGAACACTGAAGCTTTCTTT
.	TRBJ1-5	.	TRBV18	CASSPSPPDPGQPQHF	TGTGCCAGCTCTCCATCGCCCCCCGATCCCGGTCAGCCCCAGCATTTT
few	TRBJ2-7	TRBD1	TRBV5-1	CASSARDRVDEQYF	TGCGCCAGCAGCGCCCGGGACAGGGTCGACGAGCAGTACTTC
.	TRBJ1-2	.	TRBV7-3	CASSTQGLAGYTF	TGTGCCAGCAGCACACAGGGATTAGCAGGCTACACCTTC
few	TRBJ1-5	.	TRBV6-5	CASSYLTRSYNQPQHF	TGTGCCAGCAGTTACCTGACCAGGTCATACAATCAGCCCCAGCATTTT
many	TRBJ1-2	.	TRBV6-6	CASSQGTNYGYTF	TGTGCCAGCAGCCAGGGTACTAACTATGGCTACACCTTC
few	TRBJ2-5	TRBD1	TRBV7-7	CASSLDRTETQYF	TGTGCCAGCAGCTTGGACAGGACGGAGACCCAGTACTTC
few	TRBJ2-1	TRBD2	TRBV7-9	CASSGLAGGPNEQFF	TGTGCCAGCAGCGGACTAGCGGGAGGGCCTAATGAGCAGTTCTTC
few	TRBJ2-2	TRBD1	TRBV9	CASSEPGTGEKGELFF	TGTGCCAGCAGTGAACCCGGGACAGGGGAAAAGGGGGAGCTGTTTTTT
.	TRBJ2-3	.	TRBV5-1	CASSLGPPGTDTQYF	TGCGCCAGCAGCTTGGGCCCGCCGGGGACAGATACGCAGTATTTT
.	TRBJ2-3	TRBD2	TRBV5-1	CASSSGLAGGGTDTQYF	TGCGCCAGCAGCTCCGGACTAGCGGGAGGCGGCACAGATACGCAGTATTTT
.	TRBJ2-7	.	TRBV11-2	CASSVQAFLTYEQYF	TGTGCCAGCAGCGTACAGGCCTTCCTTACCTACGAGCAGTACTTC
few	TRBJ2-7	TRBD2	TRBV4-2	CASSQDLAGGYEQYF	TGTGCCAGCAGCCAGGATCTAGCGGGAGGCTACGAGCAGTACTTC
many	TRBJ2-5	TRBD2	TRBV7-2	CASRQGIGRETQYF	TGTGCCAGCAGGCAGGGTATCGGGAGGGAGACCCAGTACTTC
.	TRBJ2-2	TRBD2	TRBV6-4	CATQGTSGTGELFF	TGTGCCACCCAAGGGACTAGCGGGACCGGGGAGCTGTTTTTT
few	TRBJ2-3	TRBD1	TRBV4-2	CASSPRQGTDTQYF	TGTGCCAGCAGCCCACGACAGGGGACAGATACGCAGTATTTT
many	TRBJ2-5	TRBD1	TRBV19	CASSKTGGKETQYF	TGTGCCAGTAGCAAAACAGGGGGCAAAGAGACCCAGTACTTC
.	TRBJ2-3	.	TRBV5-1	CASNTGFTDTQYF	TGCGCCAGCAATACGGGGTTTACAGATACGCAGTATTTT
few	TRBJ1-2	TRBD1	TRBV28	CASSRHGTDHYGYTF	TGTGCCAGCAGTCGCCATGGGACAGACCACTATGGCTACACCTTC
few	TRBJ2-3	.	TRBV9	CASSVGSPLTDTQYF	TGTGCCAGCAGCGTAGGGAGTCCCCTCACAGATACGCAGTATTTT
many	TRBJ2-3	TRBD1	TRBV18	CASSPGQGALAGTDTQYF	TGTGCCAGCTCACCAGGGCAGGGGGCCCTCGCTGGCACAGATACGCAGTATTTT
.	TRBJ1-1	.	TRBV28	CASSLPRGGRTEAFF	TGTGCCAGCAGCCTACCGAGGGGGGGCAGAACTGAAGCTTTCTTT
few	TRBJ2-1	.	TRBV5-1	CASSLDPQAEQFF	TGCGCCAGCAGCTTGGATCCCCAAGCGGAGCAGTTCTTC
.	TRBJ1-6	TRBD1	TRBV10-3	CAIRQGNSPLHF	TGTGCCATCCGACAGGGAAACTCACCCCTCCACTTT
.	TRBJ2-1	TRBD1	TRBV5-4	CASSSRTGKYNEQFF	TGTGCCAGCAGCAGCCGGACAGGGAAGTACAATGAGCAGTTCTTC
few	TRBJ1-5	TRBD1	TRBV5-6	CASSSGTGPLSDQPQHF	TGTGCCAGCAGCTCCGGGACAGGGCCGCTATCGGATCAGCCCCAGCATTTT
.	TRBJ1-2	.	TRBV7-2	CASSPGYGYTF	TGTGCCAGCAGCCCCGGGTATGGCTACACCTTC
.	TRBJ2-6	TRBD1	TRBV27	CASSRTGGTTGANVLTF	TGTGCCAGCTCCAGGACAGGGGGCACGACTGGGGCCAACGTCCTGACTTTC
once	TRBJ2-7	.	TRBV30	CAWGDNSYEQYF	TGTGCCTGGGGGGACAACTCCTACGAGCAGTACTTC
few	TRBJ2-5	TRBD2	TRBV30	CAWRPGLAGVGETQYF	TGTGCCTGGAGGCCTGGACTAGCGGGAGTAGGAGAGACCCAGTACTTC
.	TRBJ2-1	TRBD1	TRBV9	CASSVTGGGSYNEQFF	TGTGCCAGCAGCGTTACAGGGGGCGGGTCCTACAATGAGCAGTTCTTC
few	TRBJ1-1	.	TRBV2	CASSAVAMNTEAFF	TGTGCCAGCAGTGCGGTCGCTATGAACACTGAAGCTTTCTTT
.	TRBJ2-4	TRBD2	TRBV5-1	CASSTIREGKNIQYF	TGCGCCAGCAGCACGATCAGGGAGGGCAAAAACATTCAGTACTTC
few	TRBJ1-5	.	TRBV19	CASTGGDSNQPQHF	TGTGCCAGCACCGGAGGAGATAGCAATCAGCCCCAGCATTTT
.	TRBJ1-1	.	TRBV7-2	CASSPAPGVPPEAFF	TGTGCCAGCAGCCCGGCACCGGGGGTCCCCCCTGAAGCTTTCTTT
.	TRBJ1-4	TRBD1	TRBV7-2	CASSQQGLAEKLFF	TGTGCCAGCAGCCAACAGGGGTTGGCTGAAAAACTGTTTTTT
few	TRBJ1-5	TRBD1	TRBV28	CASRLGQGPQHF	TGTGCCAGCAGACTAGGACAGGGCCCCCAGCATTTT
few	TRBJ2-5	.	TRBV29-1	CSVRGGQETQYF	TGCAGCGTTCGTGGCGGTCAAGAGACCCAGTACTTC
.	TRBJ1-1	TRBD1	TRBV5-1	CASSLEPGGGGTEAFF	TGCGCCAGCAGCTTGGAGCCAGGGGGCGGCGGCACTGAAGCTTTCTTT
.	TRBJ2-5	TRBD1	TRBV9	CASSRDREETQYF	TGTGCCAGCAGTAGGGACAGAGAGGAGACCCAGTACTTC
.	TRBJ1-5	TRBD1	TRBV6-6	CASRATGGNQPQHF	TGTGCCAGCAGAGCTACAGGGGGCAATCAGCCCCAGCATTTT
.	TRBJ1-1	.	TRBV29-1	CSVRSQSNTEAFF	TGCAGCGTCCGGAGTCAGTCGAACACTGAAGCTTTCTTT
.	TRBJ2-2	.	TRBV4-1	CASSQDARGRAGELFF	TGCGCCAGCAGCCAAGATGCCAGGGGTAGGGCCGGGGAGCTGTTTTTT
.	TRBJ1-5	.	TRBV19	CASRTTGQPQHF	TGTGCCAGTAGGACGACTGGACAGCCCCAGCATTTT
few	TRBJ1-2	.	TRBV7-3	CASSLLGGYGYTF	TGTGCCAGCAGCTTATTGGGAGGCTATGGCTACACCTTC